The rows below give T cell receptor beta chains drawn from one sample of a study of siplizumab effects on memory and regulatory T cells. Assay: immunoSEQ multiplex PCR; the TCRdb copy retains only in-frame clones and omits some. The sample comprises 70,000 to 90,000 clones, 93% of which are singletons, and 4.5% to 6.5% rests with the top ten. Sequencing used CD8+ T cells sorted from blood. The receptors shown here come from a human donor in good health. Both conserved end residues are part of each CDR3. A D gene is named only where the DNA matches it firmly. Some rows mark clone size as missing; the rest say once, few, many or name a class of expanded clone.

abundance: NA
j_gene: TRBJ2-7
d_gene: TRBD1
v_gene: TRBV11-2
CDR3aa: CASSLVSTGGEQYF
CDR3nt: TGTGCCAGCAGCTTAGTATCGACAGGGGGTGAGCAGTACTTC

abundance: NA
j_gene: TRBJ1-1
d_gene: NA
v_gene: TRBV7-9
CDR3aa: CASSLVVSEAFF
CDR3nt: TGTGCCAGCAGCTTAGTCGTATCTGAAGCTTTCTTT

abundance: NA
j_gene: TRBJ1-5
d_gene: TRBD1
v_gene: TRBV7-8
CDR3aa: CASSPQTGVQPQHF
CDR3nt: TGTGCCAGCAGCCCACAAACAGGGGTTCAGCCCCAGCATTTT

abundance: NA
j_gene: TRBJ2-1
d_gene: TRBD1
v_gene: TRBV19
CDR3aa: CASSYGARGNEQFF
CDR3nt: TGTGCCAGTAGTTACGGGGCCAGGGGGAACGAGCAGTTCTTC

abundance: NA
j_gene: TRBJ2-7
d_gene: NA
v_gene: TRBV29-1
CDR3aa: CSVEPAVAGENYEQYF
CDR3nt: TGCAGCGTTGAACCTGCAGTGGCAGGGGAGAACTACGAGCAGTACTTC

abundance: NA
j_gene: TRBJ2-5
d_gene: NA
v_gene: TRBV4-1
CDR3aa: CASSQDVEAGTQYF
CDR3nt: TGCGCCAGCAGCCAAGATGTGGAAGCAGGGACCCAGTACTTC

abundance: medium-sized
j_gene: TRBJ2-5
d_gene: NA
v_gene: TRBV12-5
CDR3aa: CASGPWNPGTQYF
CDR3nt: TGTGCTAGTGGTCCGTGGAATCCGGGGACCCAGTACTTC

abundance: NA
j_gene: TRBJ2-7
d_gene: TRBD1
v_gene: TRBV23-1
CDR3aa: CASPGTGSYEQYF
CDR3nt: TGCGCCAGCCCCGGGACAGGGTCCTACGAGCAGTACTTC

abundance: NA
j_gene: TRBJ1-6
d_gene: NA
v_gene: TRBV5-6
CDR3aa: CASSIGPNSPLHF
CDR3nt: TGTGCCAGCAGCATTGGACCTAATTCACCCCTCCACTTT

abundance: NA
j_gene: TRBJ1-2
d_gene: TRBD1
v_gene: TRBV7-9
CDR3aa: CASSLDVRGHGYTF
CDR3nt: TGTGCCAGCAGCTTAGATGTCAGGGGGCATGGCTACACCTTC

abundance: NA
j_gene: TRBJ1-2
d_gene: TRBD1
v_gene: TRBV5-4
CDR3aa: CASSRGTDDYGYTF
CDR3nt: TGTGCCAGCAGCAGAGGGACAGATGACTATGGCTACACCTTC

abundance: NA
j_gene: TRBJ1-4
d_gene: NA
v_gene: TRBV5-1
CDR3aa: CASSEAPTNEKLFF
CDR3nt: TGCGCCAGCAGCGAGGCCCCAACTAATGAAAAACTGTTTTTT

abundance: NA
j_gene: TRBJ1-2
d_gene: TRBD1
v_gene: TRBV6-5
CDR3aa: CASRNDSWTGYGYTF
CDR3nt: TGTGCCAGCAGAAACGACTCTTGGACAGGGTACGGCTACACCTTC

abundance: NA
j_gene: TRBJ1-3
d_gene: TRBD1
v_gene: TRBV7-9
CDR3aa: CASSLGGTGEMLGNTIYF
CDR3nt: TGTGCCAGCAGCTTAGGTGGGACAGGGGAAATGCTCGGAAACACCATATATTTT

abundance: few
j_gene: TRBJ2-1
d_gene: NA
v_gene: TRBV6-1
CDR3aa: CASSNSWEGNEQFF
CDR3nt: TGTGCCAGCTCCAACTCATGGGAAGGGAATGAGCAGTTCTTC

abundance: NA
j_gene: TRBJ1-1
d_gene: TRBD1
v_gene: TRBV9
CDR3aa: CASSAGTAMNTEAFF
CDR3nt: TGTGCCAGCAGCGCCGGGACAGCTATGAACACTGAAGCTTTCTTT

abundance: NA
j_gene: TRBJ2-5
d_gene: TRBD2
v_gene: TRBV2
CDR3aa: CASSGTSGDQETQYF
CDR3nt: TGTGCCAGCAGTGGGACTAGCGGGGACCAAGAGACCCAGTACTTC

abundance: NA
j_gene: TRBJ2-7
d_gene: NA
v_gene: TRBV4-1
CDR3aa: CASSRAPGHPSSYEQYF
CDR3nt: TGCGCCAGCAGCCGGGCGCCGGGACACCCCAGCTCCTACGAGCAGTACTTC

abundance: NA
j_gene: TRBJ2-4
d_gene: TRBD1
v_gene: TRBV13
CDR3aa: CASSYYGGDRVSKNIQYF
CDR3nt: TGTGCCAGCAGCTACTATGGCGGGGACAGGGTATCCAAAAACATTCAGTACTTC

abundance: NA
j_gene: TRBJ2-3
d_gene: TRBD2
v_gene: TRBV4-1
CDR3aa: CASSLGRTDTQYF
CDR3nt: TGCGCCAGCAGCCTCGGGAGGACAGATACGCAGTATTTT

abundance: NA
j_gene: TRBJ1-1
d_gene: TRBD1
v_gene: TRBV5-1
CDR3aa: CASTPADRDEAFF
CDR3nt: TGCGCCAGCACCCCGGCGGACAGGGATGAAGCTTTCTTT

abundance: NA
j_gene: TRBJ2-6
d_gene: NA
v_gene: TRBV11-2
CDR3aa: CASSQDRSSGANVLTF
CDR3nt: TGCGCCAGCAGCCAAGATCGCAGCTCTGGGGCCAACGTCCTGACTTTC

abundance: NA
j_gene: TRBJ2-4
d_gene: TRBD1
v_gene: TRBV19
CDR3aa: CASSMGWGQDQVSIAKNIQYF
CDR3nt: TGTGCCAGTAGTATGGGTTGGGGACAGGACCAAGTGAGCATAGCCAAAAACATTCAGTACTTC

abundance: NA
j_gene: TRBJ1-4
d_gene: NA
v_gene: TRBV9
CDR3aa: CASSEGEKLFF
CDR3nt: TGTGCCAGCAGCGAAGGGGAAAAACTGTTTTTT

abundance: NA
j_gene: TRBJ2-5
d_gene: NA
v_gene: TRBV9
CDR3aa: CASSAPRQVPEDEETQYF
CDR3nt: TGTGCCAGCAGCGCACCCAGACAGGTCCCTGAGGATGAAGAGACCCAGTACTTC

abundance: NA
j_gene: TRBJ2-5
d_gene: NA
v_gene: TRBV5-6
CDR3aa: CASSFTGSEYF
CDR3nt: TGTGCCAGCAGCTTTACAGGGTCGGAGTACTTC

abundance: NA
j_gene: TRBJ1-5
d_gene: NA
v_gene: TRBV2
CDR3aa: CASSEGAVGGQPQHF
CDR3nt: TGTGCCAGCAGTGAAGGGGCCGTTGGGGGTCAGCCCCAGCATTTT

abundance: NA
j_gene: TRBJ2-5
d_gene: TRBD2
v_gene: TRBV27
CDR3aa: CASSSVLAGNQETQYF
CDR3nt: TGTGCCAGCAGTTCGGTCCTAGCGGGGAACCAAGAGACCCAGTACTTC

abundance: NA
j_gene: TRBJ2-3
d_gene: NA
v_gene: TRBV7-8
CDR3aa: CASSATSTDTQYF
CDR3nt: TGTGCCAGCAGCGCGACGAGCACAGATACGCAGTATTTT

abundance: NA
j_gene: TRBJ2-7
d_gene: TRBD1
v_gene: TRBV7-8
CDR3aa: CASRPPGTGISYEQYF
CDR3nt: TGTGCCAGCAGACCCCCCGGGACAGGGATCTCCTACGAGCAGTACTTC

abundance: NA
j_gene: TRBJ2-7
d_gene: NA
v_gene: TRBV13
CDR3aa: CASSFGPGVNYEQYF
CDR3nt: TGTGCCAGCAGCTTCGGCCCAGGGGTAAACTACGAGCAGTACTTC